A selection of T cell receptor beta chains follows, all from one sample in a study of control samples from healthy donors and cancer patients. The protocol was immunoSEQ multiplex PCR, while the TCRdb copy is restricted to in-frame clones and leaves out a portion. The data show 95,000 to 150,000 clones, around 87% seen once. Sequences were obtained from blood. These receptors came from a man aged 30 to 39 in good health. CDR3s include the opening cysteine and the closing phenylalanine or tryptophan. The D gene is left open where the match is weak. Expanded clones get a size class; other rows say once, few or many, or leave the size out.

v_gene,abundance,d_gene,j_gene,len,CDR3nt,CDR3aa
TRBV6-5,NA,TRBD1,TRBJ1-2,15,TGTGCCAGCAGACGCATCCGGGACAGGCAGACTGGCTACACCTTC,CASRRIRDRQTGYTF
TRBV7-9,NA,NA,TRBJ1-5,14,TGTGCCAGCAGCCCGCTGGGGAGCAATCAGCCCCAGCATTTT,CASSPLGSNQPQHF
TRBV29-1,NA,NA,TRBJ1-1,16,TGCAGCGTTGAAGGGCAACAGGGCAACATGAACACTGAAGCTTTCTTT,CSVEGQQGNMNTEAFF
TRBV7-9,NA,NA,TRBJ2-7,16,TGTGCCAGCAGCCTCCCTACCATGGCCAGTAACTACGAGCAGTACTTC,CASSLPTMASNYEQYF
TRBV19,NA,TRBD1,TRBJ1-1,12,TGTGCCAGTAGGAAGGACAGGGACTTGGCTTTCTTT,CASRKDRDLAFF
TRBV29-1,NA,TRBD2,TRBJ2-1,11,TGCAGCGTTGATCCGGGGGGTGAGCAGTTCTTC,CSVDPGGEQFF
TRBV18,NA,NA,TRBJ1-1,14,TGTGCCAGCTCACCTGACCGGATGAACACTGAAGCTTTCTTT,CASSPDRMNTEAFF
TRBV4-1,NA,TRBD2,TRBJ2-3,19,TGCGCCAGCAGCCCTGAGCGGGGGCGGTACCTTTCGAGCACAGATACGCAGTATTTT,CASSPERGRYLSSTDTQYF
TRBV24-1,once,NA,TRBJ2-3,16,TGTGCCACCAGTTCCGGTGATTACGGCCCCTATCTAGCGCAGTATTTT,CATSSGDYGPYLAQYF
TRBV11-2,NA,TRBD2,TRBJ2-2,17,TGTGCCAGCAGCTTAAGGTCGGGGGGGGAGACCACCGGGGAGCTGTTTTTT,CASSLRSGGETTGELFF
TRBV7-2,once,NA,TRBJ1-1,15,TGTGCCAGCAGCTTAGTACCTGAGATGGGCACTGAAGCTTTCTTT,CASSLVPEMGTEAFF
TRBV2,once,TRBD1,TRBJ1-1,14,TGTGCCAGCAGGGGTACAGGGGGCAAGCTGGAAGCTTTCTTT,CASRGTGGKLEAFF
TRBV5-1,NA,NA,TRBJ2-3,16,TGCGCCAGCAGCTTGGCTACAGGGAGGACAACGGATACGCAGTATTTT,CASSLATGRTTDTQYF
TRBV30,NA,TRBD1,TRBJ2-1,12,TGTGCCTGGAGTGGGGACAGAATAGGGCAGTTCTTC,CAWSGDRIGQFF
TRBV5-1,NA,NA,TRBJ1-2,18,TGCGCCAGCAGTGTCACGACTTTTGGCGGCCCCGCTAACTATGGCTACACCTTC,CASSVTTFGGPANYGYTF
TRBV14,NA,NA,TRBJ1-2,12,TGTGCCAGCAGCCAAGAGCGGCTTCGGACTCACTTC,CASSQERLRTHF
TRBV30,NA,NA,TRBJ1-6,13,TGTGCCTGGAGCCATGAAGGGCATTCACCCCTCCACTTT,CAWSHEGHSPLHF
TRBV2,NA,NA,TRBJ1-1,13,TGTGCCAGCAGTGAAGGGGGGTCAGAGGAAGCTTTCTTT,CASSEGGSEEAFF
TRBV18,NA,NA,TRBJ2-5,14,TGTGCCAGCTCACCTTCGTCAGACCAAGAGACCCAGTACTTC,CASSPSSDQETQYF
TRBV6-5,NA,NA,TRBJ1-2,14,TGTGCCAGCAGTTCCCAGGCCGCTAACTATGGCTACACCTTC,CASSSQAANYGYTF
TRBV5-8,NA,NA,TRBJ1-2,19,TGTGCCAGCAGCTTGGCGTTAAGAGAAACCTTAATTCGCAACTATGGCTACACCTTC,CASSLALRETLIRNYGYTF
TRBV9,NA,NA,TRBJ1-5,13,TGTGCCAGCAGTACAAGTAGCAATCAGCCCCAGCATTTT,CASSTSSNQPQHF
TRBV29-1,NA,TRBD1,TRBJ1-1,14,TGCAGCGTTGCCCCAGGGGGCATGAACACTGAAGCTTTCTTT,CSVAPGGMNTEAFF
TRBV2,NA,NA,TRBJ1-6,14,TGTGCCAGCAGGGTCACAGGGTTTGCGTCACCCCTCCACTTT,CASRVTGFASPLHF
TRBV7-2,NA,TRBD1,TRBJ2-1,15,TGTGCCAGCAGACCAGGGACAGGGGCCCTTGGTGAGCAGTTCTTC,CASRPGTGALGEQFF
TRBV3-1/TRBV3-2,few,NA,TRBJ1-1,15,TGTGCCAGCAGCCCCTTCAGGGGATTAGGGACTGAAGCTTTCTTT,CASSPFRGLGTEAFF
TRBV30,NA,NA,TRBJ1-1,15,TGTGCCTGGAACAGACTGGACCCTATGAACACTGAAGCTTTCTTT,CAWNRLDPMNTEAFF
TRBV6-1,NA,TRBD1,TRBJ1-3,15,TGTGCCAGCAGTGACAGGGGGAACTCTGGAAACACCATATATTTT,CASSDRGNSGNTIYF
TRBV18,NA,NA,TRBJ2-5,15,TGTGCCAGCTCCCAGACCCCAGGAGTGGGGGAGACCCAGTACTTC,CASSQTPGVGETQYF
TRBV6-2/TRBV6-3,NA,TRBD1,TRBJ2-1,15,TGTGCCAGCAGTGTAGCCGGGACAGGGGGCAATGAGCAGTTCTTC,CASSVAGTGGNEQFF
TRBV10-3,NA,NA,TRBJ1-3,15,TGTGCCACAGAAACGTCGGGGAACTCTGGAAACACCATATATTTT,CATETSGNSGNTIYF
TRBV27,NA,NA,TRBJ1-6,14,TGTGCCAGCAGAGGGGGTTTGAGTAATTCACCCCTCCACTTT,CASRGGLSNSPLHF
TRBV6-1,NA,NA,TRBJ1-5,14,TGTGCCAGCAGTGAAATGGTTAGCAATCAGCCCCAGCATTTT,CASSEMVSNQPQHF